Described below is a single T cell receptor (beta chain) sequence and its context. What it binds is unknown. The entry originates in a study of cytotoxic CD8 clonotypes in ibrutinib-treated CLL. Study-wide points: Clonality increased with ibrutinib response but returned toward baseline at progression.

The junction had 2 bases not matched to a gene; V was cut back by 1 base and J by 2 bases. The germline gives CDR1 MGHRA, CDR2 YSYEKL. The CDR3 sequence is 14 residues long. Generated by immunoSEQ multiplex PCR, the TCRdb table keeps only in-frame clones and is missing some. Seen here are some 35,000 clones, about two thirds observed once, and the top ten hold 16%. The material was PBMCs, obtained at disease progression, from a patient treated with ibrutinib. The chain has TRBV4-1 and TRBJ2-7; 7 nucleotides line up with TRBD1. This TCR was sampled from a human donor with chronic lymphocytic leukemia. The CDR3 DNA follows: TGCGCCAGCAGCCAAGCGACAGGGCCCTACGAGCAGTACTTC. Amino acid sequence: CASSQATGPYEQYF.